Listed below are T cell receptor beta chains from one sample, sequenced in a study of blood T cell repertoires in COVID-19. Assay: immunoSEQ multiplex PCR; the TCRdb copy retains only in-frame clones and omits some. Among 200,000 to 250,000 clones listed, about four fifths were seen once. The sequenced material came from PBMCs or T cells enriched from blood (not recorded which). These TCRs come from a woman aged 45-65 years who had been exposed to COVID-19. The CDR3 runs from the conserved cysteine through the conserved F or W. Fields, in order: clone size, V gene, J gene, D gene, CDR3 length, CDR3 protein, CDR3 DNA. A D gene is named only where the DNA matches it firmly. Clone size is given for some rows only: seen once, a few or many times, or a class if the clone is expanded.

>NA|TRBV12-3/TRBV12-4|TRBJ1-2|TRBD1|13
CASRDGTGHGYTF
TGTGCCAGCAGGGACGGGACAGGGCATGGCTACACCTTC
>few|TRBV19|TRBJ2-7|TRBD2|14
CASRGAGSSYEQYF
TGTGCCAGCCGGGGAGCGGGGAGTTCCTACGAGCAGTACTTC
>NA|TRBV18|TRBJ2-2|TRBD2|14
CASSSGGNTGELFF
TGTGCCAGCTCATCGGGGGGTAACACCGGGGAGCTGTTTTTT
>NA|TRBV30|TRBJ1-2|NA|14
CAWSDAGGPVGYTF
TGTGCCTGGAGTGACGCAGGCGGGCCGGTTGGCTACACCTTC
>once|TRBV7-9|TRBJ1-1|NA|15
CASSSNGGTVRRAFF
TGTGCCAGCAGCTCCAATGGGGGGACCGTCAGGAGAGCTTTCTTT
>NA|TRBV2|TRBJ2-5|NA|15
CASRIGQIQTETQYF
TGTGCCAGCAGAATCGGACAGATCCAGACGGAGACCCAGTACTTC
>NA|TRBV6-6|TRBJ1-2|NA|14
CASRPPGEGYGYTF
TGTGCCAGCAGGCCGCCGGGGGAAGGCTATGGCTACACCTTC
>NA|TRBV18|TRBJ2-3|TRBD2|16
CASSPKSGGAPDTQYF
TGTGCCAGCTCACCTAAAAGCGGGGGGGCCCCAGATACGCAGTATTTT
>NA|TRBV11-1|TRBJ1-1|TRBD1|14
CASSSRQGATEAFF
TGTGCCAGCAGCTCCCGACAGGGGGCCACTGAAGCTTTCTTT
>NA|TRBV7-8|TRBJ1-2|NA|14
CASSLEGTGYGYTF
TGTGCCAGCAGCTTAGAAGGGACTGGGTATGGCTACACCTTC
>once|TRBV7-8|TRBJ2-1|TRBD2|16
CASSTRRGLAGGVQFF
TGTGCCAGCAGCACGCGCCGGGGACTAGCGGGGGGGGTGCAGTTCTTC
>NA|TRBV7-2|TRBJ2-5|NA|14
CASSSIGGSSTQYF
TGTGCCAGCAGCTCTATAGGCGGGTCTTCGACCCAGTACTTC
>NA|TRBV4-3|TRBJ2-3|TRBD2|20
CASSLSSGAIAGGTTDTQYF
TGCGCCAGCAGCCTTTCCTCAGGGGCCATAGCGGGGGGAACCACAGATACGCAGTATTTT
>once|TRBV2|TRBJ2-2|TRBD2|14
CASSLSGAGGELFF
TGTGCCAGCAGTCTTAGCGGGGCTGGCGGGGAGCTGTTTTTT
>NA|TRBV28|TRBJ2-7|NA|14
CASRLGHGTYEQYF
TGTGCCAGCAGGCTGGGACACGGAACCTACGAGCAGTACTTC
>NA|TRBV23-1|TRBJ2-7|TRBD1|11
CASRQGGEQYF
TGCGCCAGCCGACAGGGGGGCGAGCAGTACTTC
>few|TRBV7-9|TRBJ2-3|TRBD2|18
CASSSTPPSGGFTDTQYF
TGTGCCAGCAGCAGTACCCCCCCTAGCGGGGGGTTCACAGATACGCAGTATTTT
>NA|TRBV5-6|TRBJ2-7|NA|15
CASSIGTPGSYEQYF
TGTGCCAGCAGCATCGGGACTCCCGGCTCCTACGAGCAGTACTTC
>NA|TRBV7-2|TRBJ1-1|NA|13
CASSLGVVYEAFF
TGTGCCAGCAGCTTAGGAGTGGTCTACGAAGCTTTCTTT
>once|TRBV4-2|TRBJ2-5|NA|16
CASSQLGGGPQETQYF
TGTGCCAGCAGCCAACTGGGCGGGGGCCCTCAAGAGACCCAGTACTTC
>NA|TRBV2|TRBJ2-3|NA|13
CASSVPGSDTQYF
TGTGCCAGCAGTGTTCCAGGGTCAGATACGCAGTATTTT
>NA|TRBV5-6|TRBJ2-7|TRBD1|14
CASSLDRASSEQYF
TGTGCCAGCAGCTTAGACAGGGCTTCCTCCGAGCAGTACTTC
>NA|TRBV6-2/TRBV6-3|TRBJ2-7|NA|15
CASSYFRGTDSEQYF
TGTGCCAGCAGTTACTTTAGGGGGACGGACTCCGAGCAGTACTTC
>once|TRBV6-5|TRBJ1-1|TRBD1|15
CASRESGGLGTEAFF
TGTGCCAGCAGAGAGTCAGGGGGGTTAGGCACTGAAGCTTTCTTT
>NA|TRBV29-1|TRBJ2-1|NA|12
CSGRDIGNEQFF
TGCAGCGGTCGGGACATCGGGAATGAGCAGTTCTTC
>NA|TRBV27|TRBJ1-1|NA|15
CASSLTGSMNTEAFF
TGTGCCAGCAGTTTAACAGGGAGCATGAACACTGAAGCTTTCTTT
>NA|TRBV5-1|TRBJ1-1|NA|13
CASSLRYRDETFF
TGCGCCAGCAGCTTGAGGTACAGGGATGAGACTTTCTTT
>NA|TRBV5-1|TRBJ2-1|TRBD2|16
CASSLVGGEGYNEQFF
TGCGCCAGCAGCTTGGTGGGCGGGGAGGGCTACAATGAGCAGTTCTTC
>NA|TRBV27|TRBJ1-2|NA|12
CASKPLQGGYTF
TGTGCCAGCAAGCCCCTCCAGGGGGGCTACACCTTC
>NA|TRBV7-9|TRBJ2-7|TRBD1|14
CASSHPDRPYEQYF
TGTGCCAGCAGCCATCCGGACAGGCCCTACGAGCAGTACTTC
>NA|TRBV11-2|TRBJ2-1|NA|16
CASSLALEGTYNEQFF
TGTGCCAGCAGCTTAGCCCTGGAGGGTACCTACAATGAGCAGTTCTTC
>NA|TRBV14|TRBJ1-1|NA|15
CASSRTRVLQAEAFF
TGTGCCAGCAGCCGTACCAGGGTTCTGCAGGCTGAAGCTTTCTTT
>NA|TRBV11-2|TRBJ2-4|TRBD1|14
CASSLGTGVNIQYF
TGTGCCAGCAGCTTAGGGACAGGGGTTAACATTCAGTACTTC
>NA|TRBV2|TRBJ2-5|NA|13
CASSVGQQETQYF
TGTGCCAGCAGTGTCGGACAGCAAGAGACCCAGTACTTC
>few|TRBV6-5|TRBJ1-5|TRBD1|15
CASRGQGAGYQPQHF
TGTGCCAGCAGAGGACAGGGGGCGGGTTATCAGCCCCAGCATTTT
>NA|TRBV2|TRBJ2-5|TRBD1|16
CASSGGDRVSPETQYF
TGTGCCAGCAGTGGGGGGGACAGGGTTTCTCCAGAGACCCAGTACTTC
>NA|TRBV28|TRBJ2-3|NA|15
CASRPLAVGRDTQYF
TGTGCCAGCAGACCTTTAGCGGTGGGGCGAGATACGCAGTATTTT
>NA|TRBV28|TRBJ1-1|TRBD1|11
CASRRQGEAFF
TGTGCCAGTCGTAGACAGGGTGAAGCTTTCTTT
>NA|TRBV6-5|TRBJ1-1|TRBD1|13
CASKDRPGFEAFF
TGTGCCAGCAAGGACAGGCCAGGGTTTGAAGCTTTCTTT
>NA|TRBV19|TRBJ1-2|NA|12
CATQREVGGYTF
TGTGCCACCCAAAGGGAGGTCGGGGGCTACACCTTC
>few|TRBV29-1|TRBJ2-7|TRBD2|14
CSVTTSGGPYEQYF
TGCAGCGTAACTACTAGCGGGGGGCCCTACGAGCAGTACTTC
>once|TRBV19|TRBJ1-5|TRBD1|18
CASSIERGQGAGNQPQHF
TGTGCCAGTAGTATAGAAAGGGGACAGGGGGCTGGAAATCAGCCCCAGCATTTT
>NA|TRBV7-8|TRBJ1-2|TRBD1|15
CASSLDTQGVMGYTF
TGTGCCAGCAGCTTAGATACCCAGGGGGTGATGGGCTACACCTTC
>few|TRBV10-3|TRBJ2-3|NA|14
CAISDEVRTDTQYF
TGTGCCATCAGTGATGAGGTTCGCACAGATACGCAGTATTTT
>NA|TRBV7-2|TRBJ1-5|NA|13
CASSPDRTQPQHF
TGTGCCAGCAGCCCAGATCGTACTCAGCCCCAGCATTTT
>once|TRBV5-5|TRBJ1-1|TRBD1|17
CASSTAGTATRDTEAFF
TGTGCCAGCAGCACCGCGGGGACAGCAACCCGGGACACTGAAGCTTTCTTT
>once|TRBV29-1|TRBJ1-1|TRBD1|13
CSSNRGMNTEAFF
TGCAGCTCCAACAGGGGAATGAACACTGAAGCTTTCTTT
>NA|TRBV7-9|TRBJ2-3|TRBD1|12
CASSPTGWTQYF
TGTGCCAGCAGCCCGACAGGGTGGACGCAGTATTTT
>NA|TRBV7-8|TRBJ1-2|TRBD1|15
CASSLGTGRNYGYTF
TGTGCCAGCAGCTTAGGGACAGGGAGGAACTATGGCTACACCTTC
>NA|TRBV24-1|TRBJ1-5|NA|13
CATSAHSNQPQHF
TGTGCCACCAGTGCCCATAGCAATCAGCCCCAGCATTTT
>NA|TRBV12-5|TRBJ1-1|NA|14
CASGVAGAGTEAFF
TGTGCTAGTGGAGTCGCTGGAGCGGGCACTGAAGCTTTCTTT
>NA|TRBV5-4|TRBJ2-5|TRBD1|15
CASSFRTGGAETQYF
TGTGCCAGCAGCTTCCGGACAGGGGGCGCGGAGACCCAGTACTTC
>NA|TRBV30|TRBJ1-2|NA|14
CAWSFRQMGHGYTF
TGTGCCTGGAGTTTTAGGCAGATGGGGCATGGCTACACCTTC
>NA|TRBV14|TRBJ1-2|TRBD1|15
CASSQSDRANYGYTF
TGTGCCAGCAGCCAGTCGGACAGGGCAAACTATGGCTACACCTTC
>NA|TRBV2|TRBJ1-1|TRBD1|14
CASSYRGLNTEAFF
TGTGCCAGCAGTTACAGGGGACTGAACACTGAAGCTTTCTTT
>NA|TRBV5-1|TRBJ2-7|TRBD2|15
CASSFLAGGIYEQYF
TGCGCCAGCAGCTTCCTAGCGGGGGGGATCTACGAGCAGTACTTC
>NA|TRBV3-1/TRBV3-2|TRBJ1-3|TRBD1|14
CASSQQGAFGTIYF
TGTGCCAGCAGCCAACAGGGGGCATTCGGCACCATATATTTT